One T cell receptor (beta chain) is described in this entry. What it binds is unknown. This sample stems from a study of graft-versus-host responses after intestinal transplantation. Study at large: The study gave all recipients anti-thymocyte globulin induction, then tacrolimus and steroids for two to three years.

Clones were sequenced by immunoSEQ multiplex PCR, and TCRdb holds only the in-frame ones, with some missing. The table includes about 88,000 clones, about 95% detected once. The CDR3 runs 15 residues. Germline V lookup: CDR1 MGHRA, CDR2 YSYEKL. Trimming took off 2 bases at V and 4 bases at J, with 11 bases between the two ends. Study observations and caveats: Recipient marrow harbored GvH clones, some of which surfaced first in ileum or blood.

The input for sequencing was unstimulated CD4+ T cells sorted from spleen or lymph node cells, taken before transplant. V usage is TRBV4-1 and J usage is TRBJ1-4; D gene unclear. This TCR came from a human donor who was the organ donor for an intestinal transplant. CDR3 in amino acids: CASSQLGLINEKLFF. The CDR3 DNA follows: TGCGCCAGCAGCCAACTCGGACTGATTAATGAAAAACTGTTTTTT.